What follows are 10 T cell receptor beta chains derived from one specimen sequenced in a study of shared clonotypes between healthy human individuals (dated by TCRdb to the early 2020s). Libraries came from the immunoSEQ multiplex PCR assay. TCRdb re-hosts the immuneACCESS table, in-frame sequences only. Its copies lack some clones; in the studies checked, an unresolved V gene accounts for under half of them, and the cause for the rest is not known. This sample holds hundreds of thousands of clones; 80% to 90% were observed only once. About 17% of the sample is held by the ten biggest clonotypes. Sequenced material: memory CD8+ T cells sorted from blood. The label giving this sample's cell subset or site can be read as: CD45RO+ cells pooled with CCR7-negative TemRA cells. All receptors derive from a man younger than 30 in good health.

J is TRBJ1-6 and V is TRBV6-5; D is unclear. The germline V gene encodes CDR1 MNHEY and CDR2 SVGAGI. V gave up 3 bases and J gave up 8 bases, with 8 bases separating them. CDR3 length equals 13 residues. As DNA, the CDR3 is TGTGCCAGCAGTTATGAGCTTTATTCACCCCTCCACTTT. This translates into CASSYELYSPLHF.

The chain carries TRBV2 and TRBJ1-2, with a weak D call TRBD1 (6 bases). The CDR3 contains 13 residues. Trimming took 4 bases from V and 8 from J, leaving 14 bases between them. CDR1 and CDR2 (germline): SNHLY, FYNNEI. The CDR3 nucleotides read TGTGCCAGCAGTGTTCCCGAGGGGGTCGGCTACACCTTC. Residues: CASSVPEGVGYTF.

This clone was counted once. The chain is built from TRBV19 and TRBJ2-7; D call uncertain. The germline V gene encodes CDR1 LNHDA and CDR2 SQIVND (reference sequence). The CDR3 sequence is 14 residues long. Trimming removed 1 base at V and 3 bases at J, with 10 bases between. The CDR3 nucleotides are TGTGCCAGTAGTATAGCCGGCTTCGTCTACGAGCAGTACTTC. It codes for CASSIAGFVYEQYF.

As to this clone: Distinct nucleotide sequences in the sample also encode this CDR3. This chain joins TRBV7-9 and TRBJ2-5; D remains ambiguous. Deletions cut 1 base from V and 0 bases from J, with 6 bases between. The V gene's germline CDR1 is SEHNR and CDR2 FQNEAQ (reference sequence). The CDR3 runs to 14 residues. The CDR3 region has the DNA TGTGCCAGCAGCTTAGTGGGTTACCAAGAGACCCAGTACTTC. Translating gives CASSLVGYQETQYF.

Written as DNA, the CDR3 is TGTGCCAGCAGCCCCAATACCGGGGGTGAGCAGTTCTTC. As protein: CASSPNTGGEQFF. The gene calls are TRBV7-9 and TRBJ2-1, with a possible D match to TRBD2 (6 bases). Germline CDR1 reads SEHNR; CDR2 reads FQNEAQ (reference sequence). There are 13 residues in the CDR3. V dropped 5 bases and J dropped 9 bases, with 14 bases sitting between them. The full variable domain, with the rest looked up from reference TRBV7-9 and TRBJ2-1, is DTGVSQNPRHKITKRGQNVTFRCDPISEHNRLYWYRQTLGQGPEFLTYFQNEAQLEKSRLLSDRFSAERPKGSFSTLEIQRTEQGDSAMYLCASSPNTGGEQFFGPGTRLTVL.

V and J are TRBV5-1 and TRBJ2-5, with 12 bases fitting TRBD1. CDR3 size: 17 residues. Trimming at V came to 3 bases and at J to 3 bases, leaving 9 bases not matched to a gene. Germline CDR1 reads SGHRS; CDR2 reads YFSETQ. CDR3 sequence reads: CASSYYRDRGPEETQYF. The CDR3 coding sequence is TGCGCCAGCAGCTATTACCGGGACAGGGGGCCGGAAGAGACCCAGTACTTC.

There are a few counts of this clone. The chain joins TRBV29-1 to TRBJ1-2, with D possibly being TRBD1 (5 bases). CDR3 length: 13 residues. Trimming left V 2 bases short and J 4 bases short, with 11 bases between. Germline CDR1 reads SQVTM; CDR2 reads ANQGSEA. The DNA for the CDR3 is TGCAGCGTTGAAACAGGAGCCATCTATGGCTACACCTTC. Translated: CSVETGAIYGYTF.

The CDR3 region is CASSPPEGFVYGYTF. The CDR3 DNA reads TGTGCCAGCTCACCACCGGAGGGGTTTGTCTATGGCTACACCTTC. The chain links TRBV18 to TRBJ1-2, with D maybe TRBD1 (5 bases). The CDR3 runs to 15 residues. Per the germline V gene, CDR1 is KGHSH and CDR2 is LQKENI. V lost 0 bases, J lost 4 bases, and 12 bases lay in between.

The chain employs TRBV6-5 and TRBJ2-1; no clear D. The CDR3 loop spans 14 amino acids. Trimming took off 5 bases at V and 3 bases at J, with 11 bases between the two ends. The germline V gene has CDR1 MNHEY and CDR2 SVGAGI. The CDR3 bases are TGTGCCAGCAGTCCCATGGGCAGCTACAATGAGCAGTTCTTC. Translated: CASSPMGSYNEQFF.

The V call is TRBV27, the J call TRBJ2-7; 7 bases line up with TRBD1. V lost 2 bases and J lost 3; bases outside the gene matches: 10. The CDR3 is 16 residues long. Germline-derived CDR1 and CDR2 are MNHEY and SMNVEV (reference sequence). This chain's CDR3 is CASSLHLGDRVYEQYF. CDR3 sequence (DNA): TGTGCCAGCAGTTTACACCTAGGAGACAGGGTCTACGAGCAGTACTTC.